This T cell receptor (beta chain) was found in a study of cytotoxic CD8 clonotypes in ibrutinib-treated CLL (dated by TCRdb to about 2021). As for the study more broadly: The cohort was composed of approximately 11 relapsed/refractory and 15 treatment-naive patients; IGHV unmutated status was identified in roughly 17 patients. Partial responses were observed in approximately 24 patients and complete responses in 2; after a median follow-up of around 68 months, remission was maintained in some 14 patients and progression was observed in roughly twelve. Samples at response were collected after a median of roughly twelve months of treatment, with a range of roughly 6 to 40 months. On average, each sample had roughly 250,000 productive templates and 94,082 productive rearrangements. Of the 90 or so participants in the trial, 25 to 30 had longitudinal samples available. Cryopreserved peripheral blood mononuclear cells were collected at three points: before therapy, at response, and at either sustained remission or disease progression. All remission and progressive disease samples were collected while patients were still receiving ibrutinib.

On a MiSeq, deep resolution sequencing aimed for a depth between 1 in 1 million and 1 in 200,000 T cells, with each clonotype covered about 9.9x on average. The immunoSEQ hsTCRB Kit was used to generate the TCR beta libraries. The source study handled its data this way. ImmunoSEQ Data Assistant and ImmunoSEQ Analyzer were used for data analysis, and V, D and J genes were assigned according to IMGT definitions. Clonality, with values ranging from 0 to 1, was calculated as one minus the normalized Shannon entropy of productive rearrangement frequencies. Only overrepresented clonotypes making up at least 0.05% of each patient's repertoire were included in the public clonotype analysis. Repertoires from more than ten age-matched healthy donors in immuneACCESS were used as clonality controls. Drawn from immuneACCESS, this table holds only the in-frame rearrangements with V and J called that TCRdb kept. Clones are partly lost; checked studies trace under half to an unresolved V gene and leave the rest unexplained. The V and J calls and clone size were taken over from that table, and D and trimming were inferred from the DNA. Across this sample there are about 63,000 clones, with around 52% seen only once. The top ten clones comprise roughly 14% of the sample.

This specimen's time point label, interpreted: 12 months on ibrutinib. For TCR beta library preparation, around 2 micrograms of genomic DNA were isolated from cryopreserved PBMCs. Longitudinal blood samples from CLL patients on ibrutinib monotherapy were analyzed using high-throughput TCR beta sequencing. The patients took part in an open-label, single-center phase 2 trial of ibrutinib monotherapy. Comments on this clone: The target of this receptor is not known. Per-base quality was not reported, and no clone a single base away is much larger than it.

Results and caveats for the whole study, not just this receptor: Baseline clonality exceeded that of age-matched healthy donors and correlated strongly with circulating CD8+ T-cell counts. Sampling times were not matched between sustained-remission and progressing patients, and lymph node repertoires were not studied. At ibrutinib response clonality went up, during sustained remission it held steady, and at progression it dropped back toward baseline. Public clonotypes were rare and either contracted or stayed stable during treatment, and the rise in clonality at ibrutinib response reflected the expansion of private clonotypes.

The CDR3 holds 14 amino acids from the cysteine to the phenylalanine. Only the CDR3 region is kept as DNA, spanning 42 bases read in frame from base 1. Trimmed from V: 4 bases; trimmed from J: 6 bases; junction bases lacking a gene match: 8. Sequences SGHNT (CDR1) and YYREEE (CDR2) are obtained from the germline V gene (reference sequence). The chain links TRBV5-4 with TRBJ2-3; 7 bases in the middle match TRBD2. Here the sequenced sample was PBMCs, taken after 12 months of ibrutinib treatment. This sequence originates from a human donor with chronic lymphocytic leukemia. Read as DNA, the sequence is TGTGCCAGCAGCCCCGGACTAGAAGCTGATACGCAGTATTTT. Translated, this gives CASSPGLEADTQYF. The CDR3 plus the reference TRBV5-4 and TRBJ2-3 genes for the other parts give the full variable domain: ETGVTQSPTHLIKTRGQQVTLRCSSQSGHNTVSWYQQALGQGPQFIFQYYREEENGRGNFPPRFSGLQFPNYSSELNVNALELDDSALYLCASSPGLEADTQYFGPGTRLTVL.